One and the same sample provided the 21 T cell receptor beta chains below, sequenced in a study of cytomegalovirus exposure and HLA in healthy donors (TCRdb year 2017). The library was produced with the immunoSEQ multiplex PCR assay. Sourced from immuneACCESS, this table was stored by TCRdb with only in-frame sequences that have V and J called. A share of the clones is absent; for the studies checked, an unresolved V gene accounts for under half, and the remainder has no known explanation. Recorded for this sample are 120,000 or so clones; roughly 89% of them occurred a single time. The top ten constitute 1.5% to 2% of the sample. The material sequenced was PBMCs. The origin of the receptors is a woman aged 18-30 years in good health and CMV-seronegative.

The genes are TRBV7-8 and TRBJ2-2, with D possibly being TRBD2 (6 bases). V was cut by 6 bases and J by 6 bases, with 14 bases left in between. The CDR3 runs to 14 residues. Germline CDR1 SGHVS, CDR2 FQNEAQ. CDR3 nucleotides: TGTGCCAGCAGGGGGGACTCCCTCGCCGGGGAGCTGTTTTTT. Amino acids: CASRGDSLAGELFF.

The chain recombines TRBV6-1 with TRBJ1-2, with 7 bases aligning to TRBD1. Germline V gene lookup returns CDR1 MNHNS and CDR2 SASEGT. CDR3 length: 14 amino acids. The V gene end was trimmed by 7 bases and the J gene end by 8 bases; junction bases not matched to a gene: 13. The CDR3, as DNA: TGTGCCAGCACTAATGAACAGGGGAGTGGGGGCTACACCTTC. Encoded protein: CASTNEQGSGGYTF.

The chain combines TRBV19 with TRBJ1-2; D not certain. This CDR3 spans 13 amino acids. CDR1 and CDR2 (germline): LNHDA, SQIVND (reference sequence). Between the trimmed V and J ends, which lost 2 bases and 5 bases, there was a span of 9 bases. CDR3 region: CASSIRGPYGYTF. The CDR3 nucleotides are TGTGCCAGTAGTATACGAGGGCCATATGGCTACACCTTC.

This chain joins TRBV19 and TRBJ2-3, with D possibly TRBD1 on 6 matching bases. The CDR3 runs to 13 residues. V was cut by 3 bases and J by 6 bases, with 10 bases left in between. Germline loops: CDR1 LNHDA, CDR2 SQIVND (reference sequence). CDR3 DNA: TGTGCCAGTAGTATGGCAGGGGAGGATACGCAGTATTTT. It is translated as CASSMAGEDTQYF.

The genes are TRBV9 and TRBJ2-7, with D possibly TRBD1 on 5 matching bases. From germline, CDR1 is SGDLS and CDR2 YYNGEE. The CDR3 length is 14 residues. V lost 0 bases and J 2 bases, leaving 9 bases between the germline ends. The CDR3, as DNA: TGTGCCAGCAGCGTAGGGGGCCCCGCCTACGAGCAGTACTTC. Translating it yields CASSVGGPAYEQYF.

The CDR3 region is CASSLDLREETQYF. The CDR3 DNA sequence: TGTGCCAGCAGCTTAGACCTCCGAGAAGAGACCCAGTACTTC. V gene TRBV7-9 combines with J gene TRBJ2-5; D is unclear. Per germline, CDR1 SEHNR and CDR2 FQNEAQ (reference sequence). The CDR3 loop spans 14 amino acids. V gave up 1 base and J gave up 3 bases, with 9 bases separating them. The whole variable domain, filled in from reference TRBV7-9 and TRBJ2-5, reads DTGVSQNPRHKITKRGQNVTFRCDPISEHNRLYWYRQTLGQGPEFLTYFQNEAQLEKSRLLSDRFSAERPKGSFSTLEIQRTEQGDSAMYLCASSLDLREETQYFGPGTRLLVL.

The CDR3 reads CASSYSRDMRNIQYF. CDR3 nucleotides: TGTGCCAGCAGTTACTCGAGGGATATGAGAAACATTCAGTACTTC. This chain joins TRBV6-5 and TRBJ2-4; a weak D match, TRBD2 (5 bases). This CDR3 is built from 15 residues. V lost 0 bases and J 6 bases, leaving 12 bases between the germline ends. Germline V gene lookup returns CDR1 MNHEY and CDR2 SVGAGI.

V and J are TRBV27 and TRBJ1-2, with TRBD1 identical over 7 bases. The length of the CDR3 is 12 residues. CDR1 and CDR2 from the germline V gene are MNHEY and SMNVEV (reference sequence). V lost 7 bases, J lost 8 bases, and 7 bases stayed unmatched. The CDR3 DNA reads as TGTGCCAGCAAAGGGACAGCGTACGGCTACACCTTC. Its protein is CASKGTAYGYTF.

This chain joins TRBV4-1 and TRBJ2-7; TRBD2 matches at 9 bases. The CDR3 runs 15 residues. V lost 1 base and J lost 4; bases outside the gene matches: 5. The V gene's germline CDR1 is MGHRA and CDR2 YSYEKL. The CDR3 coding sequence is TGCGCCAGCAGCCAAGTGGCTAGCGGGATTTACGAGCAGTACTTC. Translating gives CASSQVASGIYEQYF.

The rearrangement uses TRBV2 and TRBJ1-1; TRBD1 might be the D (6 bases). The V and J ends lost 6 bases and 4 bases respectively, with 27 bases between them. Germline CDR1 reads SNHLY; CDR2 reads FYNNEI. The CDR3 is made up of 18 amino acids. For the CDR3, the DNA is TGTGCCAGCAGCGACTCCGGGACAACCGGCCTGCGACTCACTGAAGCTTTCTTT. This sequence encodes CASSDSGTTGLRLTEAFF.

This chain uses TRBV5-1 with TRBJ1-2; D call uncertain. Germline values: CDR1 SGHRS, CDR2 YFSETQ. Trimming cost V 4 bases and J 0 bases, with 4 bases left between them. The length of the CDR3 is 12 residues. CDR3 amino acids: CASSASNYGYTF. Here the CDR3 DNA reads TGCGCCAGCAGCGCGTCTAACTATGGCTACACCTTC.

The V and J genes are TRBV2 and TRBJ2-5; D may be TRBD2 (7 bases). Germline V gene lookup returns CDR1 SNHLY and CDR2 FYNNEI. CDR3 size: 15 residues. Trimming took off 4 bases at V and 4 bases at J, with 16 bases between the two ends. The CDR3, as DNA: TGTGCCAGCAGTGTCAGTGGGGGGGCGGGAGAGACCCAGTACTTC. Encoded protein: CASSVSGGAGETQYF. The whole variable domain, filled in from reference TRBV2 and TRBJ2-5, reads EPEVTQTPSHQVTQMGQEVILRCVPISNHLYFYWYRQILGQKVEFLVSFYNNEISEKSEIFDDQFSVERPDGSNFTLKIRSTKLEDSAMYFCASSVSGGAGETQYFGPGTRLLVL.

J is TRBJ2-5 and V is TRBV10-1; TRBD2 is a possible D gene (7 bases). Germline assignment: CDR1 WNHNN and CDR2 SYGVQD (reference sequence). V was trimmed by 5 bases and J by 4 bases, leaving 14 bases between them. This CDR3 is built from 14 residues. In DNA form, the CDR3 reads TGCGCCAGCAGTCGTGGGGGGGCTGGAGAGACCCAGTACTTC. It yields the protein CASSRGGAGETQYF.

J is TRBJ1-1 and V is TRBV9; tentatively, D is TRBD1 (5 bases). The length of the CDR3 is 13 residues. Germline loops: CDR1 SGDLS, CDR2 YYNGEE. Trimming left V 4 bases short and J 2 bases short, with 9 bases between. CDR3 bases: TGTGCCAGCAGCCACGACAGCAACACTGAAGCTTTCTTT. This sequence encodes CASSHDSNTEAFF.

The V gene is TRBV25-1, the J gene TRBJ2-5; TRBD2 aligns across 8 bases. Trimming took 5 bases from V and 1 from J; bases not matched to a gene: 9. CDR3 size: 16 residues. Germline assignment: CDR1 MGHDK and CDR2 SYGVNS. CDR3 nucleotides: TGTGCCAGCAGTCCCATTCTAGCGGGCCTCCAAGAGACCCAGTACTTC. Its translation is CASSPILAGLQETQYF.

This chain joins TRBV19 and TRBJ2-2; 11 bases align to TRBD2. The germline V gene encodes CDR1 LNHDA and CDR2 SQIVND (reference sequence). The CDR3 sequence is 15 residues long. V lost 5 bases to trimming and J lost 5 bases; unmatched junction nucleotides: 4. CDR3 in DNA: TGTGCCAGTAGTGGGAGGACTAGCGGGACCGGGGAGCTGTTTTTT. Residues: CASSGRTSGTGELFF. Looking up the rest from reference TRBV19 and TRBJ2-2 gives the full variable domain: DGGITQSPKYLFRKEGQNVTLSCEQNLNHDAMYWYRQDPGQGLRLIYYSQIVNDFQKGDIAEGYSVSREKKESFPLTVTSAQKNPTAFYLCASSGRTSGTGELFFGEGSRLTVL.

The chain uses TRBV4-3 and TRBJ1-5, with unresolved D. This CDR3 is built from 15 residues. Germline CDR1 and CDR2: LGHNA and YSLEER. The ends were cut back, 0 bases at V and 1 base at J, with 7 bases in the middle. The CDR3 spells CASSQDGSSNQPQHF. Written as DNA, the CDR3 is TGCGCCAGCAGCCAAGACGGGTCGAGCAATCAGCCCCAGCATTTT.

The CDR3 here is CASSLRQSGDEQYF. CDR3 nucleotides: TGCGCCAGCAGCTTGAGACAGTCAGGGGACGAGCAGTACTTC. V usage is TRBV5-1 and J usage is TRBJ2-7, with D possibly matching TRBD1 (6 bases). Germline CDR1 is SGHRS and CDR2 is YFSETQ. The CDR3 is 14 residues long. Trimming pared 1 base from V and 5 bases from J, leaving 13 bases between.

This clone has more than one count but fewer than ten. The rearrangement links TRBV19 to TRBJ2-7; TRBD1 is a possible D gene (6 bases). V lost 3 bases, J lost 6 bases, and 15 bases lay in between. The germline CDR1 and CDR2 sequences are LNHDA and SQIVND (reference sequence). CDR3 size: 14 residues. The CDR3 loop reads CASSIRAGAIEQYF. DNA for the CDR3: TGTGCCAGTAGTATTCGGGCAGGGGCCATCGAGCAGTACTTC. Supplemented by reference TRBV19 and TRBJ2-7, the full variable domain reads DGGITQSPKYLFRKEGQNVTLSCEQNLNHDAMYWYRQDPGQGLRLIYYSQIVNDFQKGDIAEGYSVSREKKESFPLTVTSAQKNPTAFYLCASSIRAGAIEQYFGPGTRLTVT.

The chain recombines TRBV9 with TRBJ2-3, with 7 bases that match TRBD2. Trimming removed 2 bases from V and 0 bases from J; junction bases left unmatched: 0. CDR3 length: 14 residues. Germline values: CDR1 SGDLS, CDR2 YYNGEE. CDR3 residues: CASSVRGSTDTQYF. CDR3 sequence (DNA): TGTGCCAGCAGCGTGCGGGGGAGCACAGATACGCAGTATTTT.

The V call is TRBV28, the J call TRBJ1-4; 10 bases are shared with TRBD1. CDR1 MDHEN and CDR2 SYDVKM come from the germline V gene. Unmatched junction bases numbered 8, after V lost 5 bases and J lost 8 bases. The CDR3 has 15 amino acids. The CDR3 region is CASSTAGTGDEKLFF. Here the CDR3 DNA reads TGTGCCAGCAGTACAGCCGGGACAGGGGACGAAAAACTGTTTTTT.